This TCR beta chain was sequenced during a study of OX40 agonist ivuxolimab in advanced cancers. A note on the overall study: Ivuxolimab, which targeted the costimulatory receptor OX40 (CD134), was an agonistic, fully human IgG2 monoclonal antibody. Intravenous ivuxolimab was administered to patients every 2 weeks at six dose levels: 0.01, 0.1, 0.3, 1.5, 3 and 10 mg/kg. Of the 50 to 55 patients in dose escalation, some 20 had hepatocellular carcinoma, around 15 had melanoma, 9 had renal cell carcinoma and 9 had head and neck cancer. In the dose-escalation cohort, over 65% of patients were male, and the mean age was approximately 60 years, with a range of 23 to 79. Patients were allowed to have had prior anti-PD-1, anti-PD-L1 or anti-CTLA-4 therapy, and around two fifths of the dose-escalation patients had been treated with checkpoint inhibitors. Partial responses occurred in three dose-escalation patients: two with cutaneous melanoma and one with hepatocellular carcinoma. Peripheral TCRbeta sequencing aimed to test whether ivuxolimab altered TCR sequence diversity and caused clonal T-cell expansion. The paper reports the monotherapy dose-escalation portion (N = 52 patients) of the phase I ivuxolimab trial.

To sequence the TCRbeta CDR3 region, genomic DNA was isolated from the sorted cells. The immunoSEQ Assay was used for sequencing of TCRbeta CDR3 regions. TCRdb retrieved this table from immuneACCESS and kept in-frame rearrangements only. Not all clones are present; in checked studies, unresolved V genes account for under half, and no reason is known for the remainder. For this sample the table gives tens of thousands of clones, of which less than 90% were detected only once. The ten largest clones capture roughly 1.1% of the sample. The V end loses 5 bases and the J end loses 1 base, and a stretch of 8 bases separates them. The CDR3 measures 13 amino acids from cysteine to phenylalanine. Here the CDR3 DNA is all that survives: 39 bases in frame from base 1. Sequences SGHTA (CDR1) and FQGNSA (CDR2) are obtained from the germline V gene. A remark on this clone: Its antigen is currently not known. No clone much larger than this one lies a single base away; base qualities are absent.

The trial excluded patients who had a history of autoimmune disease or who were on systemic immunosuppression. Peripheral blood for TCR sequencing was collected from all dose cohorts at baseline, on cycle 4 day 1, and on cycle 7 day 1. The samples were taken from a phase I, first-in-human, multicenter, open-label dose-escalation trial of ivuxolimab. Adults with locally advanced or metastatic head and neck squamous cell, hepatocellular, melanoma or renal cell carcinoma were enrolled in the trial. Before TCR sequencing, CD4+ and CD8+ T cells were separately sorted from peripheral blood. The investigation overall reported the following: On average, CD8+ T cells showed more expanded clones than CD4+ T cells after ivuxolimab. In the 0.1-3.0 mg/kg groups, partial responders had among the lowest normalized peripheral clonal expansion, particularly in CD8+ T cells. At doses from 0.1 to 3.0 mg/kg, clonal expansion was seen in both CD4+ and CD8+ blood T cells between baseline and week 6. Which antigens the clonally expanded peripheral T cells were specific for was not determined. Low levels of normalized T-cell clonal expansion were also seen in some patients who did not respond.

The sample was CD4+ or CD8+ T cells sorted from blood, taken in a trial of the OX40 agonist ivuxolimab. The TCR originated in an adult with an advanced solid tumor such as melanoma, head and neck, liver or kidney cancer. Recombination linked TRBV7-2 to TRBJ2-5, with the D gene not clear enough to name. The encoded CDR3 is CASSLITQETQYF. In nucleotide form, the sequence is TGTGCCAGCAGCCTTATAACCCAAGAGACCCAGTACTTC.